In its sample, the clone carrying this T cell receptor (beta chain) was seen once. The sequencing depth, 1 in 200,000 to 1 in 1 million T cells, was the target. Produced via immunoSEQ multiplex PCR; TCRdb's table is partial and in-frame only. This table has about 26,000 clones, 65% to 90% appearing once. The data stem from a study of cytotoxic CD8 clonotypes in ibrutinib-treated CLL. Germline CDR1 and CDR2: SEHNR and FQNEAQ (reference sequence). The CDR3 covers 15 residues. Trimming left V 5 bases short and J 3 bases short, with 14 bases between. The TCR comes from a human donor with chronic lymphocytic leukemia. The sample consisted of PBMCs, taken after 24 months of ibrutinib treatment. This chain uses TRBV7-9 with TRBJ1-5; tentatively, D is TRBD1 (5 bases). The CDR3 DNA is TGTGCCAGCAGCATTCGGGACGGACCCAATCAGCCCCAGCATTTT. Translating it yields CASSIRDGPNQPQHF.